The subject of this entry is one TCR beta chain. The data originate from a study of blood T cell repertoires in COVID-19. Study-wide context: The United States, Italy and Spain provided the acute and convalescent COVID-19 samples. The analysed material was cDNA or gDNA that came from T cells, B-cell-depleted T cells, or PBMCs.

The V gene end was trimmed by 4 bases and the J gene end by 7 bases; junction bases not matched to a gene: 5. CDR3 length equals 14 residues. Germline V lookup: CDR1 LNHDA, CDR2 SQIVND (reference sequence). Repertoires were generated with immunoSEQ multiplex PCR, while TCRdb's copy carries only in-frame clones and drops some. The table lists under 150,000 clones, around 90% of them singletons, with 3.5% to 5% in the top ten. Followed over time, Seattle patients had been enrolled while infection was active. The TCR comes from a man aged 60 to 75 with COVID-19, enrolled during active disease. The sequenced sample was peripheral blood. The chain recombines TRBV19 with TRBJ2-1, with 9 bases lining up with TRBD1. CDR3 sequence (DNA): TGTGCCAGTAGTAAACCGGGACAGGGAAATGAGCAGTTCTTC. As protein: CASSKPGQGNEQFF.